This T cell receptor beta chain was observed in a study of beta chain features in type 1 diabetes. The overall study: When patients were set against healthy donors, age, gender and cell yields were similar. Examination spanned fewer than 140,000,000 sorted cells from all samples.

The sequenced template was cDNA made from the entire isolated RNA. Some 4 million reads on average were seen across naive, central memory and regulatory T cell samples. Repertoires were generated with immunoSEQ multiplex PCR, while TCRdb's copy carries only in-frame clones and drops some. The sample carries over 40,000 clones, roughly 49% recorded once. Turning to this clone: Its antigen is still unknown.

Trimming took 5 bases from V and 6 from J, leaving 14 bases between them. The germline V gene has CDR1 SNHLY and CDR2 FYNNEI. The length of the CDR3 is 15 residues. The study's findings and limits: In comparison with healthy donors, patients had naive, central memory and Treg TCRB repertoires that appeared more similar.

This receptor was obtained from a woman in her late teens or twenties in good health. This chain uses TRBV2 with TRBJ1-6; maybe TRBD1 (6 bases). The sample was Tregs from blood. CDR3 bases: TGTGCCAGCAGTCTTGGGGGACAAGTTAATTCACCCCTCCACTTT. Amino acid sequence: CASSLGGQVNSPLHF. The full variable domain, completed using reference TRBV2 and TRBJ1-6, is EPEVTQTPSHQVTQMGQEVILRCVPISNHLYFYWYRQILGQKVEFLVSFYNNEISEKSEIFDDQFSVERPDGSNFTLKIRSTKLEDSAMYFCASSLGGQVNSPLHFGNGTRLTVT.